These T cell receptor beta chains were read from a single sample in a study of control samples from healthy donors and cancer patients. TCRdb keeps only in-frame clones here, not all; method: immunoSEQ multiplex PCR. The sample consists of approximately 120,000 clones, 90% of them appearing once. The sample taken for sequencing was blood. The receptor source for this set is a human donor in good health. The donor label of this sample is uncertain. Both conserved end residues are part of each CDR3. Each record gives: V gene, D gene, clone size, J gene, CDR3 protein, CDR3 DNA. The D gene is left open where the match is weak. The listing skips clone size in some rows; elsewhere it reads once, few, many or a size class.

>TRBV6-5|TRBD1|NA|TRBJ1-6
CASSYGTGGHLHF
TGTGCCAGCAGTTACGGGACAGGGGGTCATCTCCACTTT
>TRBV12-3/TRBV12-4|TRBD1|NA|TRBJ2-2
CASSGTAHGELFF
TGTGCCAGCAGTGGGACAGCCCACGGGGAGCTGTTTTTT
>TRBV28|TRBD1|NA|TRBJ2-3
CASRTGFFSTDTQYF
TGTGCTTCTAGGACAGGGTTCTTTAGCACAGATACGCAGTATTTT
>TRBV30|NA|NA|TRBJ1-2
CASWVEAYGYTF
TGTGCCAGTTGGGTGGAGGCATATGGCTACACCTTC
>TRBV9|TRBD2|NA|TRBJ2-3
CASSVDGEGTDTQYF
TGTGCCAGCAGCGTAGATGGGGAGGGGACAGATACGCAGTATTTT
>TRBV12-3/TRBV12-4|NA|NA|TRBJ1-4
CASRLSREKLFF
TGTGCCAGCAGGCTGAGTAGGGAAAAACTGTTTTTT
>TRBV6-4|NA|NA|TRBJ2-1
CATRREETRGNEQFF
TGTGCCACGCGCAGGGAGGAGACAAGGGGCAATGAGCAGTTCTTC
>TRBV24-1|TRBD1|NA|TRBJ1-1
CATSDRDTGTGEAFF
TGTGCCACCAGTGACCGAGATACCGGGACAGGGGAAGCTTTCTTT
>TRBV11-1|TRBD1|NA|TRBJ2-1
CASRGTGLYNEQFF
TGTGCCAGCAGAGGGACAGGACTCTACAATGAGCAGTTCTTC
>TRBV9|TRBD1|NA|TRBJ2-1
CASSASGQGYNEQFF
TGTGCCAGCAGCGCCTCGGGACAGGGTTACAATGAGCAGTTCTTC
>TRBV12-3/TRBV12-4|TRBD1|NA|TRBJ1-2
CASRTGGYGYTF
TGTGCCAGCAGGACAGGGGGGTATGGCTACACCTTC
>TRBV12-5|NA|few|TRBJ1-5
CASGLVGQMNQPQHF
TGTGCTAGTGGTTTGGTAGGACAGATGAATCAGCCCCAGCATTTT
>TRBV19|NA|NA|TRBJ1-1
CASSIGGGTEAFF
TGTGCCAGTAGTATAGGGGGGGGAACTGAAGCTTTCTTT
>TRBV27|NA|NA|TRBJ1-5
CASSPGGGWGGSNQPQHF
TGTGCCAGCAGTCCTGGCGGGGGGTGGGGTGGATCCAATCAGCCCCAGCATTTT
>TRBV2|TRBD1|NA|TRBJ1-5
CASSGPGTANQPQHF
TGTGCCAGCAGTGGACCCGGGACAGCGAATCAGCCCCAGCATTTT
>TRBV30|NA|NA|TRBJ1-2
CAWSQRGGGMSGYTF
TGTGCCTGGAGTCAGAGGGGTGGCGGAATGAGTGGCTACACCTTC
>TRBV9|TRBD1|NA|TRBJ2-6
CASSHLGTGPLGANVLTF
TGTGCCAGCAGCCACCTAGGGACAGGGCCTCTTGGGGCCAACGTCCTGACTTTC
>TRBV18|NA|NA|TRBJ1-1
CASSLDPSWGGGAFF
TGTGCCAGCTCACTCGACCCGAGTTGGGGGGGTGGTGCTTTCTTT
>TRBV10-3|NA|NA|TRBJ1-3
CAIGKQGVSGNTIYF
TGTGCCATCGGAAAACAGGGAGTCTCTGGAAACACCATATATTTT
>TRBV10-3|NA|NA|TRBJ1-6
CAISERGDGPNSPLHF
TGTGCCATCAGTGAGCGGGGAGACGGGCCGAATTCACCCCTCCACTTT
>TRBV3-1/TRBV3-2|NA|NA|TRBJ2-2
CASSQEDSLGTGELFF
TGTGCCAGCAGCCAAGAAGACAGCCTTGGGACCGGGGAGCTGTTTTTT
>TRBV14|NA|NA|TRBJ2-5
CASSQANPGLGRQETQYF
TGTGCCAGCAGCCAAGCTAATCCGGGTCTTGGGAGACAAGAGACCCAGTACTTC
>TRBV18|NA|NA|TRBJ2-2
CASSPLGLPYTGELFF
TGTGCCAGCTCACCGCTCGGACTACCTTACACCGGGGAGCTGTTTTTT
>TRBV9|NA|NA|TRBJ1-5
CASSVGSGNQPQHF
TGTGCCAGCAGCGTAGGAAGTGGGAATCAGCCCCAGCATTTT
>TRBV7-9|NA|NA|TRBJ2-7
CASSLASVGPYEQYF
TGTGCCAGCAGCTTAGCGTCGGTCGGGCCCTACGAGCAGTACTTC
>TRBV2|NA|NA|TRBJ2-1
CASSPIYNEQFF
TGTGCCAGCAGCCCGATTTACAATGAGCAGTTCTTC
>TRBV30|NA|once|TRBJ2-1
CAWSVWGEQFF
TGTGCCTGGAGTGTCTGGGGTGAGCAGTTCTTC
>TRBV27|NA|NA|TRBJ2-5
CASSLGVNVGQETQYF
TGTGCCAGCAGTTTAGGGGTAAACGTCGGCCAAGAGACCCAGTACTTC
>TRBV19|NA|NA|TRBJ1-4
CASSPNQGLEKLFF
TGTGCCAGTAGCCCGAATCAGGGTTTGGAAAAACTGTTTTTT
>TRBV9|NA|NA|TRBJ1-6
CASSVVGVSPLHF
TGTGCCAGCAGCGTAGTAGGGGTCTCACCCCTCCACTTT
>TRBV11-2|TRBD1|NA|TRBJ2-7
CASSLMGQGFDEQYF
TGTGCCAGCAGCTTAATGGGACAGGGTTTTGACGAGCAGTACTTC
>TRBV11-3|NA|once|TRBJ1-3
CASSPSRGYSGNTIYF
TGTGCCAGCAGCCCATCCCGTGGATACTCTGGAAACACCATATATTTT
>TRBV12-3/TRBV12-4|NA|NA|TRBJ2-4
CASSPDNIQYF
TGTGCCAGCAGTCCCGACAACATTCAGTACTTC